One sample yielded the 26 T cell receptor beta chains listed below, sequenced in a study of blood T cell repertoires in COVID-19. Libraries were prepared by immunoSEQ multiplex PCR; TCRdb keeps only in-frame clonotypes and omits some of them. The repertoire has 25,000 to 35,000 clones, approximately 87% of them found once; the top ten carry approximately 22%. The sequenced sample was peripheral blood. All receptors derive from a human donor with active COVID-19. The donor label of this sample is uncertain.

The rearrangement links TRBV19 to TRBJ1-1; no clear D gene. Germline V gene data show CDR1 as LNHDA and CDR2 as SQIVND (reference sequence). Trimming shortened V by 3 bases and J by 6 bases, and 8 bases separated the two germline ends. This CDR3 has 12 amino acids. The CDR3 region is CASSIGGSEAFF. The CDR3 DNA reads TGTGCCAGTAGTATTGGAGGGTCTGAAGCTTTCTTT.

The V gene is TRBV15, the J gene TRBJ2-5, with D tentatively TRBD1 (6 bases). Trimming left V 9 bases short and J 10 bases short, with 18 bases between. CDR3 length: 12 amino acids. Germline assignment: CDR1 LNHNV and CDR2 YYDKDF (reference sequence). This chain's CDR3 is CATERDKAGQYF. The CDR3 DNA reads TGTGCCACGGAAAGGGACAAGGCCGGCCAGTACTTC.

The gene calls are TRBV4-2 and TRBJ2-1, with TRBD2 matching 9 bases. Germline trimming cut 3 bases from V and 0 bases from J; bases unmatched to any gene: 6. The CDR3 covers 17 residues. Looked up from germline, CDR1 is LGHNA and CDR2 is YNFKEQ. The CDR3 region has the DNA TGTGCCAGCAGCCACGAGGCGGGGGGGAGCTCCTACAATGAGCAGTTCTTC. The encoded protein is CASSHEAGGSSYNEQFF.

In this sample, this clone turned up once. The genes are TRBV5-1 and TRBJ2-1; 11 nucleotides agree with TRBD2. CDR3 length equals 14 residues. Trimming at V came to 4 bases and at J to 7 bases, leaving 4 bases not matched to a gene. In germline, CDR1 is SGHRS, CDR2 YFSETQ. The CDR3 sequence is CASSGGLAENEQFF. DNA for the CDR3: TGCGCCAGCAGCGGGGGACTAGCGGAGAATGAGCAGTTCTTC.

This chain connects TRBV25-1 to TRBJ2-3; 8 bases fit TRBD2. Unmatched junction bases numbered 8, after V lost 6 bases and J lost 6 bases. The CDR3 loop spans 14 amino acids. CDR1 is MGHDK and CDR2 is SYGVNS in the germline V gene. The CDR3 loop reads CASRRGTRSDTQYF. The CDR3 coding sequence is TGTGCCAGCAGACGCGGGACTAGGTCGGATACGCAGTATTTT.

The chain employs TRBV5-4 and TRBJ2-5, with TRBD2 identical over 7 bases. CDR3 length: 11 amino acids. J was trimmed by 7 bases and V by 3 bases; bases with no gene match: 0. CDR1 and CDR2 from the germline V gene are SGHNT and YYREEE (reference sequence). The chain's CDR3 is CASSWEGTQYF. CDR3 DNA: TGTGCCAGCAGCTGGGAGGGGACCCAGTACTTC.

The chain employs TRBV6-5 and TRBJ2-3, with 13 bases matching TRBD2. The germline gives CDR1 MNHEY, CDR2 SVGAGI. The length of the CDR3 is 16 residues. V shed 2 bases and J 5 bases; nucleotides not matched to a gene: 4. Here the CDR3 DNA reads TGTGCCAGCAGTTACCGAGGGACTAGCGGGATAGATACGCAGTATTTT. It codes for CASSYRGTSGIDTQYF.

In this sample, this clone turned up once. J is TRBJ1-4 and V is TRBV19; D possibly corresponds to TRBD1 (5 bases). In germline, CDR1 is LNHDA, CDR2 SQIVND (reference sequence). Trimming cost V 1 base and J 7 bases, with 13 bases left between them. The CDR3 length is 15 residues. The DNA for the CDR3 is TGTGCCAGTAGTATAGTAAGGGGCGTGAGTGAAAAACTGTTTTTT. Amino acid sequence: CASSIVRGVSEKLFF.

This clone was recorded once. The CDR3 DNA follows: TGTGCCAGCAGCTTCGAGGGGGACTATAATTCACCCCTCCACTTT. Residues: CASSFEGDYNSPLHF. The V call is TRBV7-3, the J call TRBJ1-6; D possibly corresponds to TRBD1 (6 bases). This CDR3 comprises 15 residues. V lost 3 bases to trimming and J lost 3 bases, with 9 bases between them. CDR1 and CDR2 from the germline V gene are SGHTA and FQGTGA. Full variable domain (rest looked up from reference TRBV7-3 and TRBJ1-6): GAGVSQTPSNKVTEKGKYVELRCDPISGHTALYWYRQSLGQGPEFLIYFQGTGAADDSGLPNDRFFAVRPEGSVSTLKIQRTERGDSAVYLCASSFEGDYNSPLHFGNGTRLTVT.

The V call is TRBV7-2, the J call TRBJ2-2; 8 positions agree with TRBD1. CDR3 length equals 15 residues. V lost 4 bases and J lost 5; bases outside the gene matches: 6. In germline, CDR1 is SGHTA, CDR2 FQGNSA. CDR3 bases: TGTGCCAGCAGCTCCGGACAGGGAAAGACCGGGGAGCTGTTTTTT. Protein: CASSSGQGKTGELFF. Looking up the rest from reference TRBV7-2 and TRBJ2-2 gives the full variable domain: GAGVSQSPSNKVTEKGKDVELRCDPISGHTALYWYRQSLGQGLEFLIYFQGNSAPDKSGLPSDRFSAERTGGSVSTLTIQRTQQEDSAVYLCASSSGQGKTGELFFGEGSRLTVL.

The chain's CDR3 is CASSPSGSSYNEQFF. The DNA for the CDR3 is TGCGCCAGCAGCCCCAGCGGGAGCTCCTACAATGAGCAGTTCTTC. The J gene is TRBJ2-1, the V gene TRBV5-1, with 8 bases that match TRBD2. With 4 bases clipped from V and 0 bases from J, the junction kept 3 bases outside the gene matches. This CDR3 has 15 residues. CDR1 and CDR2 (germline): SGHRS, YFSETQ.

This rearrangement joins TRBV7-8 to TRBJ2-7, with TRBD1 matching over 8 bases. V lost 3 bases, J lost 5 bases, and 6 bases stayed unmatched. The germline V gene encodes CDR1 SGHVS and CDR2 FQNEAQ. This CDR3 is built from 14 residues. The CDR3 spells CASSFRTGTNEQYF. Written as DNA, the CDR3 is TGTGCCAGCAGCTTTAGGACAGGGACCAACGAGCAGTACTTC.

J is TRBJ2-1 and V is TRBV6-4; TRBD2 agrees at 14 bases. CDR1 and CDR2 from the germline V gene are MRHNA and SNTAGT. The CDR3 is 20 amino acids. Unmatched junction bases numbered 12, after V lost 4 bases and J lost 1 base. Written as DNA, the CDR3 is TGTGCCAGCAGTGCCCTCTGGACTAGCGGGAGGTTGAAATCCTACAATGAGCAGTTCTTC. It translates to CASSALWTSGRLKSYNEQFF.

The genes are TRBV4-1 and TRBJ1-4; TRBD1 might be the D (5 bases). Per germline, CDR1 MGHRA and CDR2 YSYEKL. V dropped 3 bases and J dropped 8 bases, with 13 bases sitting between them. This CDR3 comprises 14 residues. CDR3 residues: CASSHSGSREKLFF. CDR3 in DNA: TGCGCCAGCAGCCACTCAGGGTCTCGGGAAAAACTGTTTTTT.

The rearrangement uses TRBV28 and TRBJ1-5, with D maybe TRBD1 (6 bases). V was pared by 5 bases and J by 8 bases, with 19 bases between. This CDR3 spans 15 amino acids. CDR1 is MDHEN and CDR2 is SYDVKM in the germline V gene. The CDR3, as DNA: TGTGCCAGCAGTCGGGGTGATGGGGGCGGAGAGCCCCAGCATTTT. The encoded protein is CASSRGDGGGEPQHF. Supplemented by reference TRBV28 and TRBJ1-5, the full variable domain reads DVKVTQSSRYLVKRTGEKVFLECVQDMDHENMFWYRQDPGLGLRLIYFSYDVKMKEKGDIPEGYSVSREKKERFSLILESASTNQTSMYLCASSRGDGGGEPQHFGDGTRLSIL.

This chain uses TRBV7-2 with TRBJ2-1, with TRBD2 matching 12 bases. This CDR3 has 17 residues. From germline, CDR1 is SGHTA and CDR2 FQGNSA. V shed 1 base, J shed 4 bases, and the junction held 5 bases outside the gene matches. CDR3 sequence (DNA): TGTGCCAGCAGCTTAGGACTAGCGGGAGCGCCGTACAATGAGCAGTTCTTC. This encodes CASSLGLAGAPYNEQFF.

This clone came up once. V usage is TRBV28 and J usage is TRBJ2-2; D might be TRBD1 (6 bases). Germline V gene sequence: CDR1 MDHEN, CDR2 SYDVKM. With 8 bases removed from V and 6 bases from J, the gap between germline ends came to 19 bases. The CDR3 is made up of 15 amino acids. The DNA for the CDR3 is TGTGCCAGCTGGACCGGGACAAACCCCCCCGGGGAGCTGTTTTTT. This gives the protein CASWTGTNPPGELFF.

Regarding this clone: Its ends do not fully match the called genes, so a read error is possible. This sequence joins TRBV7-7 and TRBJ2-5; D gene unclear. Per germline, CDR1 SSHAT and CDR2 FNYEAQ (reference sequence). CDR3 length: 14 residues. The CDR3 region is CASSLFSGQETQYF. The DNA of the CDR3 is TGTGCTAGCAGCTTGTTCTCGGGTCAAGAGACCCAGTACTTC. The full variable domain, its missing parts supplied by reference TRBV7-7 and TRBJ2-5, is GAGVSQSPRYKVTKRGQDVTLRCDPISSHATLYWYQQALGQGPEFLTYFNYEAQPDKSGLPSDRFSAERPEGSISTLTIQRTEQRDSAMYRCASSLFSGQETQYFGPGTRLLVL.

The chain has TRBV20-1 and TRBJ2-7; D unclear. CDR1 and CDR2 from the germline V gene are DFQATT and SNEGSKA (reference sequence). CDR3 length: 11 amino acids. V was trimmed by 0 bases and J by 6 bases, leaving 6 bases between them. CDR3 sequence: CSARDQVEQYF. CDR3 bases: TGCAGTGCTAGAGATCAGGTCGAGCAGTACTTC.

This clone was seen only a few times. The chain employs TRBV19 and TRBJ2-7, with D perhaps TRBD2 (5 bases). From germline, CDR1 is LNHDA and CDR2 SQIVND (reference sequence). The V gene lost 6 bases and the J gene lost 0 bases, with 12 bases spanning the gap. CDR3 length: 14 residues. The CDR3: CASRLRSGSYEQYF. CDR3 DNA: TGTGCCAGTAGGTTGAGGAGCGGCTCCTACGAGCAGTACTTC.

The V call is TRBV2, the J call TRBJ2-7; TRBD1 matches 9 bases. The germline CDR1 and CDR2 sequences are SNHLY and FYNNEI. J lost 3 bases, V lost 8 bases, and 2 bases had no gene match. The CDR3 sequence is 12 residues long. CDR3 protein: CASRQGGYEQYF. CDR3 DNA sequence: TGTGCCAGCCGACAGGGGGGCTACGAGCAGTACTTC.

This chain connects TRBV7-2 to TRBJ1-3, with D possibly being TRBD1 (5 bases). The CDR3 is 13 residues long. V lost 7 bases to trimming and J lost 4 bases, with 11 bases between them. The germline V gene encodes CDR1 SGHTA and CDR2 FQGNSA. DNA of the CDR3: TGTGCCAGCAACCGACAGTCCGGAAACACCATATATTTT. It translates to CASNRQSGNTIYF.

This sequence joins TRBV27 and TRBJ1-5; TRBD1 agrees at 9 bases. The CDR3 extends over 14 amino acids. Germline CDR1 MNHEY, CDR2 SMNVEV (reference sequence). The junction had 3 bases not matched to a gene; V was cut back by 3 bases and J by 6 bases. For the CDR3, the DNA is TGTGCCAGCAGTTTGGACAGGGGTGGTCAGCCCCAGCATTTT. Amino acid sequence: CASSLDRGGQPQHF.

The chain carries TRBV2 and TRBJ2-3, with 10 nucleotides matching TRBD2. V was clipped by 2 bases and J by 3 bases; unmatched bases: 2. CDR1 and CDR2 from the germline V gene are SNHLY and FYNNEI. The CDR3 is made up of 15 amino acids. CDR3 loop: CASSESGGGTDTQYF. The CDR3 DNA reads as TGTGCCAGCAGTGAAAGCGGGGGGGGGACAGATACGCAGTATTTT.

CDR3 residues: CASSLEWGQFNEKLFF. CDR3 bases: TGCGCCAGCAGCTTGGAATGGGGACAGTTTAATGAAAAACTGTTTTTT. V usage is TRBV5-1 and J usage is TRBJ1-4, with 7 nucleotides matching TRBD1. The CDR3 has 16 amino acids. The V and J ends lost 0 bases and 4 bases, in that order; junction bases with no gene match: 6. Germline V gene lookup returns CDR1 SGHRS and CDR2 YFSETQ.

The gene calls are TRBV4-2 and TRBJ2-3; 9 bases match TRBD2. Germline V lookup: CDR1 LGHNA, CDR2 YNFKEQ. The junction had 4 bases not matched to a gene; V was cut back by 1 base and J by 2 bases. This CDR3 is 16 amino acids long. As DNA, the CDR3 is TGTGCCAGCAGCCAAGGGTCTAGCGGGACCACAGATACGCAGTATTTT. Translated: CASSQGSSGTTDTQYF.